Below are 14 T cell receptor beta chains sequenced from a single sample in a study of blood T cell repertoires in COVID-19. The method was immunoSEQ multiplex PCR; TCRdb's version includes in-frame clones alone and lacks a portion of them. The sample carries a few hundred thousand clones, 87% recorded once. The sample taken for sequencing was PBMCs or T cells enriched from blood (not recorded which). These receptors all stem from a man between 18 and 35 years old with acute COVID-19.

This chain links TRBV11-3 with TRBJ2-1; 10 positions match TRBD1. Germline V lookup: CDR1 SGHNT, CDR2 YENEEA. After removal of 3 bases from V and 6 bases from J, the junction contained 2 bases not matched to a gene. CDR3 length equals 14 residues. Written as DNA, the CDR3 is TGTGCCAGCAGCTTGGGACAGGGGAGCAATGAGCAGTTCTTC. Amino acids: CASSLGQGSNEQFF.

The chain has TRBV9 and TRBJ2-2, with TRBD2 identical over 12 bases. V was clipped by 0 bases and J by 3 bases; unmatched bases: 6. The germline V gene encodes CDR1 SGDLS and CDR2 YYNGEE. The CDR3 sequence is 18 residues long. CDR3 amino acids: CASSVGASGRVDTGELFF. The CDR3, as DNA: TGTGCCAGCAGCGTAGGAGCTAGCGGGAGGGTGGACACCGGGGAGCTGTTTTTT.

This chain connects TRBV19 to TRBJ2-2; TRBD2 matches at 12 bases. Germline V gives CDR1 LNHDA, CDR2 SQIVND (reference sequence). J lost 4 bases, V lost 3 bases, and 0 bases had no gene match. The CDR3 has 15 amino acids. The CDR3 loop reads CASSMGLAGTGELFF. CDR3 bases: TGTGCCAGTAGTATGGGACTAGCGGGCACCGGGGAGCTGTTTTTT. The full variable domain, with the rest looked up from reference TRBV19 and TRBJ2-2, is DGGITQSPKYLFRKEGQNVTLSCEQNLNHDAMYWYRQDPGQGLRLIYYSQIVNDFQKGDIAEGYSVSREKKESFPLTVTSAQKNPTAFYLCASSMGLAGTGELFFGEGSRLTVL.

V and J are TRBV27 and TRBJ2-2; a possible D gene is TRBD2 (6 bases). The germline V gene has CDR1 MNHEY and CDR2 SMNVEV (reference sequence). The CDR3 loop spans 15 amino acids. V lost 4 bases and J 4 bases, leaving 13 bases between the germline ends. The CDR3 loop reads CASSSAVGGTGELFF. In nucleotides, the CDR3 is TGTGCCAGCAGTTCAGCGGTGGGGGGCACCGGGGAGCTGTTTTTT.

The chain employs TRBV29-1 and TRBJ1-2, with TRBD1 identical over 11 bases. This CDR3 is 13 amino acids long. CDR1 and CDR2 (germline): SQVTM, ANQGSEA. The V and J ends lost 6 bases and 4 bases, in that order; junction bases with no gene match: 4. For the CDR3, the DNA is TGCAGCGTGGGGGGACAGGGGGTCTATGGCTACACCTTC. Protein product: CSVGGQGVYGYTF.

The rearrangement uses TRBV15 and TRBJ1-2; 7 nucleotides line up with TRBD1. V lost 1 base to trimming and J lost 7 bases; unmatched junction nucleotides: 9. This CDR3 has 15 amino acids. CDR1 is LNHNV, CDR2 YYDKDF, per germline (reference sequence). The CDR3 nucleotides read TGTGCCACCAGCAGAGGAGGGTACAGGGGTACTGGCTACACCTTC. It translates to CATSRGGYRGTGYTF.

The rearrangement joins TRBV9 to TRBJ2-3, with D perhaps matching TRBD2 (6 bases). Per the germline V gene, CDR1 is SGDLS and CDR2 is YYNGEE. The ends were cut back, 3 bases at V and 3 bases at J, with 17 bases in the middle. This CDR3 has 16 residues. This CDR3 is CASSATPGDGTDTQYF. CDR3 DNA sequence: TGTGCCAGCAGCGCCACTCCGGGGGACGGTACAGATACGCAGTATTTT.

The rearrangement uses TRBV19 and TRBJ2-2, with 10 bases matching TRBD2. This CDR3 region has 16 residues. Trimming at V came to 3 bases and at J to 4 bases, leaving 5 bases not matched to a gene. Looked up from germline, CDR1 is LNHDA and CDR2 is SQIVND (reference sequence). CDR3 amino acids: CASSIGLAGATGELFF. As DNA, the CDR3 is TGTGCCAGTAGTATCGGGCTAGCGGGAGCCACCGGGGAGCTGTTTTTT.

This chain uses TRBV6-5 with TRBJ1-5, with 8 positions matching TRBD1. CDR3 length: 14 residues. Trimming cost V 5 bases and J 4 bases; bases outside gene matches: 4. Germline values: CDR1 MNHEY, CDR2 SVGAGI. Here the CDR3 reads CASSPRTGNQPQHF. DNA of the CDR3: TGTGCCAGCAGTCCTCGGACAGGGAATCAGCCCCAGCATTTT.

The chain has TRBV6-6 and TRBJ2-7; maybe TRBD2 (5 bases). Germline-derived CDR1 and CDR2 are MNHNY and SVGAGI (reference sequence). The CDR3 loop spans 12 amino acids. Trimming left V 8 bases short and J 3 bases short, with 11 bases between. CDR3 loop: CASGPGFYEQYF. CDR3 in DNA: TGTGCCAGCGGGCCGGGATTCTACGAGCAGTACTTC.

The chain couples TRBV29-1 to TRBJ2-1, with 10 nucleotides matching TRBD2. Germline V gene lookup returns CDR1 SQVTM and CDR2 ANQGSEA. The CDR3 contains 16 residues. Trimming took 7 bases from V and 2 from J; bases not matched to a gene: 11. The CDR3 bases are TGCAGCGGGGCACTAGCGGGACGGGGGACCTACAATGAGCAGTTCTTC. Its translation: CSGALAGRGTYNEQFF.

J is TRBJ2-2 and V is TRBV25-1, with D hard to call. V lost 8 bases and J lost 6, with 16 bases in between. The CDR3 consists of 14 residues. CDR1 is MGHDK and CDR2 is SYGVNS in the germline V gene. In nucleotides, the CDR3 is TGTGCCAGCTCGCACGAGGCTCATTCCGGGGAGCTGTTTTTT. Its protein is CASSHEAHSGELFF. The entire variable domain, with the rest obtained from reference TRBV25-1 and TRBJ2-2, is as follows: EADIYQTPRYLVIGTGKKITLECSQTMGHDKMYWYQQDPGMELHLIHYSYGVNSTEKGDLSSESTVSRIRTEHFPLTLESARPSHTSQYLCASSHEAHSGELFFGEGSRLTVL.

The chain carries TRBV28 and TRBJ1-5; a possible D gene is TRBD1 (5 bases). V lost 3 bases and J 3 bases, leaving 12 bases between the germline ends. There are 15 residues in the CDR3. The germline V gene has CDR1 MDHEN and CDR2 SYDVKM. The CDR3 loop reads CASSFARVDNQPQHF. In DNA, the CDR3 is TGTGCCAGCAGTTTCGCCAGGGTAGACAATCAGCCCCAGCATTTT.

This clone was observed a few times. The V gene is TRBV21-1, the J gene TRBJ2-1; no check of the table's D call, TRBD2, against the DNA was made. TRBV21-1 is a known pseudogene. The CDR3 spans 15 residues. The CDR3 bases are TGTGCCAGCAGCAAAAAGCGGGAGGGCTACAATGAGCAGTTCTTC. Translation: CASSKKREGYNEQFF.